This T cell receptor beta chain was identified in a study of Ad26.COV2.S vaccination and SARS-CoV-2 variants. General study results and limits: In vaccinated individuals, spike-specific CD8+ and CD4+ T cell responses reportedly displayed substantial breadth.

This CDR3 is 12 amino acids long. The V and J ends lost 1 base and 10 bases respectively, with 8 bases between them. Germline CDR1 and CDR2: MNHEY and SMNVEV (reference sequence). The assay was immunoSEQ multiplex PCR, and TCRdb's table has in-frame clones only and misses some. This sample has about 330,000 clones, with around 90% found just once. Stated treatment: around 19 received Ad26.COV2.S at low or high dose, single or two shots; about 5 received placebo; per-sample allocation not given. Following the first vaccine or placebo injection, samples were taken on day 63. Comments on this clone: Antigen unknown.

The J gene is TRBJ2-1, the V gene TRBV27; D tentatively fits TRBD1 or TRBD2 (5 bases each). The specimen was peripheral blood, collected in a trial of Ad26.COV2.S vaccine versus placebo. This receptor was taken from a person aged 18-65 years who received the Ad26.COV2.S COVID-19 vaccine or a placebo. The CDR3 sequence is CASSLLGDEQFF. As DNA, the CDR3 is TGTGCCAGCAGTTTATTAGGGGACGAGCAGTTCTTC.